Following are 6 T cell receptor beta chains from one sample sequenced in a study of blood T cells in healthy people across ages. A second PCR, run for roughly 7 to 12 cycles, used a sample-barcoded 5' primer plus a J-beta primer mix. TCRdb reanalysed the 5' RACE reads using MiXCR and keeps one entry per CDR3 protein. The sample has 580,000 or so distinct CDR3 sequences; roughly 43% are singletons. The source material was blood. The receptors were sampled from an elderly man in good health.

The table lists this clonotype with a count of one. CDR3 in amino acids: CASSPRFVSLTGWGSSNQPQHF. The CDR3 nucleotides are TGTGCCAGCAGCCCCCGGTTCGTTAGTTTGACAGGGTGGGGTAGTAGCAATCAGCCCCAGCATTTT. The chain couples TRBV7-8 to TRBJ1-5; 7 bases match TRBD1. The germline gives CDR1 SGHVS, CDR2 FQNEAQ. The junction had 25 bases not matched to a gene; V was cut back by 5 bases and J by 0 bases. The CDR3 is 22 residues long.

The chain employs TRBV5-1 and TRBJ2-3; TRBD2 aligns across 14 bases. CDR3 length: 17 residues. After removal of 4 bases from V and 4 bases from J, the junction contained 8 bases not matched to a gene. Germline CDR1 is SGHRS and CDR2 is YFSETQ. The CDR3 is CASSRLAGGLGSDTQYF. The CDR3 DNA sequence: TGCGCCAGCAGCAGACTAGCGGGGGGGCTTGGATCAGATACGCAGTATTTT.

V and J are TRBV21-1 and TRBJ2-1; the table's D call of TRBD2 was not tested on the DNA. TRBV21-1 is designated a pseudogene. The CDR3 is made up of 14 amino acids. As DNA, the CDR3 is TGTGCCAGCACCAGGCCTAGTAAGGGCCATGAGCAGTTCTTC. Translation: CASTRPSKGHEQFF.

The rearrangement joins TRBV7-2 to TRBJ1-6; 8 nucleotides match TRBD1. The CDR3 totals 15 residues. Trimming took 1 base from V and 8 from J; bases not matched to a gene: 4. Germline CDR1 SGHTA, CDR2 FQGNSA. CDR3 in DNA: TGTGCCAGCAGCTTAGTAGCAGGGGGCGATTCACCCCTCCACTTT. Protein sequence: CASSLVAGGDSPLHF.

This clonotype was seen more than once but under ten times. CDR3: CASSYSSESNQPQHF. The DNA of the CDR3 is TGTGCCAGCAGTTACTCGTCCGAGAGCAATCAGCCCCAGCATTTT. This chain uses TRBV6-5 with TRBJ1-5; D gene ambiguous. The CDR3 extends over 15 amino acids. CDR1 is MNHEY and CDR2 is SVGAGI in the germline V gene. V dropped 0 bases and J dropped 1 base, with 7 bases sitting between them.

This clonotype showed up many times. This clone may be a read error of a much larger clone one base away. The chain has TRBV6-6 and TRBJ2-1, with D unresolved. The better agreement between TRBJ2-7 and the DNA end casts doubt on the J call. Germline assignment: CDR1 MNHNY and CDR2 SVGAGI (reference sequence). The CDR3 consists of 11 residues. As DNA, the CDR3 is TGTGCCAGTTCCTCCTACAATGAGCAGTACTTC. Translating gives CASSSYNEQYF.